This TCR beta chain was captured in a study of blood T cells in healthy people across ages. General study points: With donor CMV status unknown, expanded clonotype changes were possibly confounded.

A second roughly 6 to 12 cycle PCR used barcoded and J-beta primers. TCRdb used MiXCR to reprocess the 5' RACE reads, holding one entry per CDR3 protein. This table has 600,000 to 800,000 distinct CDR3 sequences, about 51% appearing once. This clonotype was recorded at least ten times. Its cognate antigen is unknown. Per the germline V gene, CDR1 is SNHLY and CDR2 is FYNNEI. Trimming removed 7 bases at V and 4 bases at J, with 12 bases between. CDR3 length equals 13 residues. The chain links TRBV2 to TRBJ2-3; D perhaps matches TRBD1 (6 bases). The receptor's source is a woman older than 75 in good health. Sequencing was carried out using blood. Here the CDR3 reads CASKQGVADTQYF. The CDR3 region has the DNA TGTGCCAGCAAACAGGGTGTAGCAGATACGCAGTATTTT.